One and the same sample provided the 27 T cell receptor beta chains below, sequenced in a study of control samples from healthy donors and cancer patients. Measured with immunoSEQ multiplex PCR; TCRdb has only the in-frame clones, and not every one. Of fewer than 95,000 clones in the sample, about 89% were seen once. The specimen sequenced was blood. These receptors came from a man aged 25-45 years in good health.

This clone was seen more than once but under ten times. The chain recombines TRBV6-5 with TRBJ1-2; no clear D gene. Germline V gene data show CDR1 as MNHEY and CDR2 as SVGAGI. The CDR3 totals 12 residues. V was pared by 6 bases and J by 3 bases, with 8 bases between. The DNA of the CDR3 is TGTGCCAGCAGGGACGGATACTATGGCTACACCTTC. Residues: CASRDGYYGYTF.

As DNA, the CDR3 is TGTGCCTGGAGTGTCCCCGGGACAGGGGATTCACCCCTCCACTTT. Amino acids: CAWSVPGTGDSPLHF. The genes are TRBV30 and TRBJ1-6; 10 bases align to TRBD1. The length of the CDR3 is 15 residues. Germline V CDR1 and CDR2: GTSNPN, SVGIG (reference sequence). The V and J ends lost 0 bases and 8 bases, in that order; junction bases with no gene match: 4.

The genes are TRBV27 and TRBJ1-5; D ambiguous. The germline gives CDR1 MNHEY, CDR2 SMNVEV (reference sequence). The CDR3 spans 15 residues. V lost 2 bases to trimming and J lost 0 bases, with 8 bases between them. CDR3 in DNA: TGTGCCAGCAGTTTACTGGGTAATAGCAATCAGCCCCAGCATTTT. Protein sequence: CASSLLGNSNQPQHF.

J is TRBJ2-1 and V is TRBV6-2 or TRBV6-3, with TRBD2 matching over 13 bases. CDR1 is MNHEY, CDR2 SVGEGT, per germline. The CDR3 totals 18 residues. V was pared by 2 bases and J by 3 bases, with 7 bases of the junction left unmatched. The CDR3 DNA reads as TGTGCCAGCAGTTACCCTACTAGCGGGGGGGCCTACTACAATGAGCAGTTCTTC. This encodes CASSYPTSGGAYYNEQFF.

The gene calls are TRBV28 and TRBJ2-2; D perhaps matches TRBD2 (5 bases). The V gene's germline CDR1 is MDHEN and CDR2 SYDVKM. This CDR3 is built from 13 residues. Deletions cut 2 bases from V and 7 bases from J, with 8 bases between. CDR3 loop: CASSLGRDGELFF. The CDR3 DNA reads TGTGCCAGCAGTTTAGGGAGAGACGGGGAGCTGTTTTTT.

V and J are TRBV10-3 and TRBJ1-1, with 11 nucleotides matching TRBD1. V lost 6 bases to trimming and J lost 2 bases; unmatched junction nucleotides: 5. CDR1 and CDR2 (germline): ENHRY, SYGVKD. This CDR3 contains 15 residues. The DNA of the CDR3 is TGTGCCATCAGAGGACAGGGGGCAGTAAACACTGAAGCTTTCTTT. This gives the protein CAIRGQGAVNTEAFF.

The V call is TRBV18, the J call TRBJ1-1; D is undetermined. The germline V gene encodes CDR1 KGHSH and CDR2 LQKENI. Deletions cut 2 bases from V and 1 base from J, with 8 bases between. CDR3 size: 14 residues. The CDR3 bases are TGTGCCAGCTCACCATTTCGGGAGAACACTGAAGCTTTCTTT. It yields the protein CASSPFRENTEAFF.

The rearrangement joins TRBV2 to TRBJ2-3; TRBD1 or TRBD2 may be the D gene (5 bases each). Between the trimmed V and J ends, which lost 0 bases and 5 bases, there was a span of 15 bases. Per germline, CDR1 SNHLY and CDR2 FYNNEI. This CDR3 is built from 16 residues. The DNA of the CDR3 is TGTGCCAGCAGTGAAGCGCGGATGTGGGGGAAAGATACGCAGTATTTT. As protein: CASSEARMWGKDTQYF.

The chain combines TRBV3-1 (or the pseudogene TRBV3-2) with TRBJ1-6; perhaps TRBD1 as D (6 bases). The length of the CDR3 is 20 residues. CDR1 is LGHDT and CDR2 is YNNKEL in the germline V gene (reference sequence). Trimming took 4 bases from V and 3 from J, leaving 25 bases between them. The CDR3 DNA sequence: TGTGCCAGCAGCCGCGGGTACAGGGATTTGAGCTATGGCTATAATTCACCCCTCCACTTT. Translated: CASSRGYRDLSYGYNSPLHF.

The V and J genes are TRBV30 and TRBJ1-6; no reliable D call. The CDR3 sequence is 16 residues long. CDR1 and CDR2 (germline): GTSNPN, SVGIG (reference sequence). V was shortened by 3 bases and J by 7 bases, with 19 bases between the two germline ends. CDR3 sequence: CAWSDLIRASNSPLHF. The CDR3 DNA is TGTGCCTGGAGCGATCTCATCCGGGCCTCAAATTCACCCCTCCACTTT. The full variable domain, its missing parts supplied by reference TRBV30 and TRBJ1-6, is SQTIHQWPATLVQPVGSPLSLECTVEGTSNPNLYWYRQAAGRGLQLLFYSVGIGQISSEVPQNLSASRPQDRQFILSSKKLLLSDSGFYLCAWSDLIRASNSPLHFGNGTRLTVT.

This chain joins TRBV2 and TRBJ1-2; TRBD1 matches 8 bases. The CDR3 covers 16 residues. Germline CDR1 SNHLY, CDR2 FYNNEI. Trimming cost V 8 bases and J 2 bases; bases outside gene matches: 13. CDR3 sequence (DNA): TGTGCCAGCGTGGGGGACAGGCGAACAAAAAACTATGGCTACACCTTC. Protein: CASVGDRRTKNYGYTF.

For the CDR3, the DNA is TGTGCCAGCAGCTTGGGACAGGGGGCCGGAGATACGCAGTATTTT. Protein sequence: CASSLGQGAGDTQYF. The rearrangement joins TRBV7-2 to TRBJ2-3, with 12 bases lining up with TRBD1. This CDR3 region has 15 residues. V was pared by 3 bases and J by 5 bases, with 3 bases of the junction left unmatched. The germline V gene has CDR1 SGHTA and CDR2 FQGNSA.

The chain couples TRBV7-9 to TRBJ2-3; weak D call: TRBD1 (5 bases). The CDR3 has 13 amino acids. V lost 3 bases to trimming and J lost 3 bases, with 7 bases between them. Germline lookup yields CDR1 SEHNR and CDR2 FQNEAQ (reference sequence). Written as DNA, the CDR3 is TGTGCCAGCAGCTTCAAGGGGACAGATACGCAGTATTTT. Protein sequence: CASSFKGTDTQYF.

This clone was detected only once. The chain recombines TRBV5-6 with TRBJ2-3; TRBD2 agrees at 8 bases. The germline V gene has CDR1 SGHDT and CDR2 YYEEEE. The CDR3 spans 16 residues. V lost 4 bases and J lost 0; bases outside the gene matches: 7. The CDR3 region is CASSRGGLVSTDTQYF. For the CDR3, the DNA is TGTGCCAGCAGCCGGGGGGGACTAGTAAGCACAGATACGCAGTATTTT.

The chain couples TRBV3-1 (or the pseudogene TRBV3-2) to TRBJ2-5; 10 positions match TRBD2. This CDR3 region has 16 residues. The V segment lost 5 bases and the J segment 1 base; nucleotides outside the gene matches: 7. CDR1 is LGHDT and CDR2 is YNNKEL in the germline V gene (reference sequence). The CDR3 region has the DNA TGTGCCAGCAGCTCTATCGAGCGGGGGGGCCAAGAGACCCAGTACTTC. Protein product: CASSSIERGGQETQYF.

The chain has TRBV30 and TRBJ2-7, with 9 positions matching TRBD2. The CDR3 spans 12 residues. V was clipped by 8 bases and J by 5 bases; unmatched bases: 7. In germline, CDR1 is GTSNPN, CDR2 SVGIG (reference sequence). Here the CDR3 reads CAGSGGGHEQYF. The DNA for the CDR3 is TGTGCCGGTAGCGGGGGAGGGCACGAGCAGTACTTC.

This clone appeared a few times. CDR3 in amino acids: CASSPWGLHTEAFF. As DNA, the CDR3 is TGTGCCAGCAGCCCCTGGGGGCTGCACACTGAAGCTTTCTTT. The rearrangement joins TRBV11-1 to TRBJ1-1, with D perhaps TRBD1 (6 bases). This CDR3 contains 14 residues. Germline-derived CDR1 and CDR2 are SGHAT and FQDESV (reference sequence). Trimming pared 5 bases from V and 3 bases from J, leaving 13 bases between.

The chain couples TRBV7-9 to TRBJ2-2; 7 bases line up with TRBD1. With 5 bases clipped from V and 2 bases from J, the junction kept 5 bases outside the gene matches. Germline assignment: CDR1 SEHNR and CDR2 FQNEAQ (reference sequence). The length of the CDR3 is 15 residues. The chain's CDR3 is CASSHRDSNTGELFF. The CDR3 region has the DNA TGTGCCAGCAGCCATCGGGACAGTAACACCGGGGAGCTGTTTTTT.

This clone was seen once. An end of the junction does not agree with germline; a read error may underlie this. The same CDR3 is also encoded by other DNA sequences in this sample. The chain couples TRBV24-1 to TRBJ2-5; TRBD2 agrees at 13 bases. CDR1 and CDR2 (germline): KGHDR, SFDVKD. The CDR3 length is 17 residues. The CDR3 spells CATSDLETSGGLETQYF. Written as DNA, the CDR3 is TGTGCCACTAGTGATTTGGAGACTAGCGGGGGGTTAGAGACCCAGTACTTC.

The chain joins TRBV27 to TRBJ1-2; D is uncertain. Germline assignment: CDR1 MNHEY and CDR2 SMNVEV (reference sequence). This CDR3 comprises 14 residues. V was trimmed by 8 bases and J by 2 bases, leaving 15 bases between them. Written as DNA, the CDR3 is TGTGCCAGCTATAGGTTCCCGGGGAACTATGGCTACACCTTC. Protein product: CASYRFPGNYGYTF.

The chain combines TRBV24-1 with TRBJ1-4; D is perhaps TRBD1 (6 bases). The V end was cut by 5 bases, the J end by 8 bases, with 14 bases between. This CDR3 has 14 residues. Germline lookup yields CDR1 KGHDR and CDR2 SFDVKD. CDR3 residues: CATSAAGVGEKLFF. CDR3 sequence (DNA): TGTGCCACCAGTGCAGCAGGGGTAGGCGAAAAACTGTTTTTT.

The chain couples TRBV27 to TRBJ2-7; 10 bases match TRBD1. With V trimmed by 5 bases and J by 3 bases, 7 bases remained unmatched. CDR3 size: 15 residues. Germline loops: CDR1 MNHEY, CDR2 SMNVEV (reference sequence). The CDR3 region is CASSPARTGGYEQYV. Here the CDR3 DNA reads TGTGCCAGCAGTCCCGCTAGGACAGGGGGCTACGAGCAGTACGTC.

The rearrangement uses TRBV29-1 and TRBJ1-2; D gene unclear. V gave up 0 bases and J gave up 8 bases, with 7 bases separating them. There are 11 residues in the CDR3. Germline CDR1 SQVTM, CDR2 ANQGSEA. The CDR3 spells CSVEDMGGYTF. CDR3 nucleotide sequence: TGCAGCGTTGAAGATATGGGGGGCTACACCTTC.

This clone was seen only a few times. The rearrangement joins TRBV18 to TRBJ2-7; D is undetermined. Germline V CDR1 and CDR2: KGHSH, LQKENI. Trimming left V 3 bases short and J 5 bases short, with 14 bases between. This CDR3 has 14 residues. The CDR3 DNA reads as TGTGCCAGCTCACCTGTTTCTGGTTCCGACGAGCAGTACTTC. It is translated as CASSPVSGSDEQYF.

This clone came up once. The chain uses TRBV5-5 and TRBJ1-1; the D is unclear. This CDR3 region has 15 residues. Trimming took off 0 bases at V and 0 bases at J, with 9 bases between the two ends. Germline CDR1 is SGHKS and CDR2 is YYEKEE (reference sequence). CDR3 sequence reads: CASSLAAAMNTEAFF. Written as DNA, the CDR3 is TGTGCCAGCAGCTTGGCGGCCGCGATGAACACTGAAGCTTTCTTT.

V is TRBV6-1 and J is TRBJ1-2; no reliable D call. This CDR3 has 12 residues. Trimming left V 3 bases short and J 4 bases short, with 6 bases between. Per germline, CDR1 MNHNS and CDR2 SASEGT. The CDR3 DNA reads as TGTGCCAGCAGTGACAGAACCTATGGCTACACCTTC. Protein: CASSDRTYGYTF.

The J gene is TRBJ1-1, the V gene TRBV29-1, with 10 positions matching TRBD1. With 7 bases clipped from V and 5 bases from J, the junction kept 7 bases outside the gene matches. CDR1 and CDR2 (germline): SQVTM, ANQGSEA. The CDR3 extends over 13 amino acids. As DNA, the CDR3 is TGCAGCGCCCGACAGGGGGCGCGTACTGAAGCTTTCTTT. Its translation is CSARQGARTEAFF. The full variable domain, with the rest looked up from reference TRBV29-1 and TRBJ1-1, is SAVISQKPSRDICQRGTSLTIQCQVDSQVTMMFWYRQQPGQSLTLIATANQGSEATYESGFVIDKFPISRPNLTFSTLTVSNMSPEDSSIYLCSARQGARTEAFFGQGTRLTVV.